The 15 T cell receptor beta chains below come from one sample, sequenced in a study of cytomegalovirus exposure and HLA in healthy donors. Primers included in the PCR were 60 Vbeta and 13 Jbeta primers. Here immunoSEQ multiplex PCR was the method, and the copy in TCRdb shows in-frame clones only, minus some. The sample contains 75,000 to 90,000 clones, over 9% of which appear only once. The sequenced sample was PBMCs. These receptors all stem from a man between 60 and 75 years old in good health and CMV-seropositive.

This chain links TRBV15 with TRBJ2-2; D is unresolved. V lost 4 bases and J 3 bases, leaving 3 bases between the germline ends. The CDR3 runs to 12 residues. Germline V gene lookup returns CDR1 LNHNV and CDR2 YYDKDF (reference sequence). The CDR3, as DNA: TGTGCCACCAGCATCGACACCGGGGAGCTGTTTTTT. Amino acids: CATSIDTGELFF. Supplemented by reference TRBV15 and TRBJ2-2, the full variable domain reads DAMVIQNPRYQVTQFGKPVTLSCSQTLNHNVMYWYQQKSSQAPKLLFHYYDKDFNNEADTPDNFQSRRPNTSFCFLDIRSPGLGDTAMYLCATSIDTGELFFGEGSRLTVL.

This clone was counted a few times. This chain links TRBV5-1 with TRBJ1-6, with 7 bases matching TRBD1. The CDR3 contains 14 residues. V gave up 4 bases and J gave up 8 bases; unmatched junction bases: 6. Germline CDR1 reads SGHRS; CDR2 reads YFSETQ. The CDR3: CASSPGQRYSPLHF. Here the CDR3 DNA reads TGCGCCAGCAGCCCGGGACAGCGGTATTCACCCCTCCACTTT. The whole variable domain, remainder taken from reference TRBV5-1 and TRBJ1-6, is KAGVTQTPRYLIKTRGQQVTLSCSPISGHRSVSWYQQTPGQGLQFLFEYFSETQRNKGNFPGRFSGRQFSNSRSEMNVSTLELGDSALYLCASSPGQRYSPLHFGNGTRLTVT.

The table lists this clone with a few counts. The genes are TRBV2 and TRBJ2-3; a weak D match, TRBD2 (7 bases). The germline gives CDR1 SNHLY, CDR2 FYNNEI. This CDR3 is built from 15 residues. Trimming pared 8 bases from V and 1 base from J, leaving 16 bases between. CDR3: CASGFGGRGTDTQYF. CDR3 in DNA: TGTGCCAGCGGGTTCGGGGGGCGCGGCACAGATACGCAGTATTTT. Using reference TRBV2 and TRBJ2-3 for the parts outside the CDR3, the full variable domain is EPEVTQTPSHQVTQMGQEVILRCVPISNHLYFYWYRQILGQKVEFLVSFYNNEISEKSEIFDDQFSVERPDGSNFTLKIRSTKLEDSAMYFCASGFGGRGTDTQYFGPGTRLTVL.

The chain links TRBV6-4 to TRBJ2-3; 10 bases match TRBD2. The CDR3 has 21 amino acids. V gave up 2 bases and J gave up 6 bases; unmatched junction bases: 23. Germline V gene sequence: CDR1 MRHNA, CDR2 SNTAGT. CDR3 protein: CASSDELLSGGVTPSKDTQYF. CDR3 nucleotides: TGTGCCAGCAGTGACGAGCTCCTCAGCGGGGGGGTCACCCCGAGTAAGGATACGCAGTATTTT.

This chain links TRBV5-1 with TRBJ2-3; tentative D call: TRBD2 (6 bases). V was trimmed by 0 bases and J by 1 base, leaving 9 bases between them. CDR1 is SGHRS and CDR2 is YFSETQ in the germline V gene. The CDR3 totals 15 residues. As DNA, the CDR3 is TGCGCCAGCAGCTTGGTAGCTAGCGGCACAGATACGCAGTATTTT. It is translated as CASSLVASGTDTQYF.

This clone showed up just a few times. The chain recombines TRBV5-4 with TRBJ2-2, with D perhaps TRBD1 (6 bases). Trimming pared 9 bases from V and 0 bases from J, leaving 12 bases between. Germline assignment: CDR1 SGHNT and CDR2 YYREEE (reference sequence). This CDR3 spans 14 amino acids. In DNA, the CDR3 is TGTGCCACTAACAGGGACACGAACACCGGGGAGCTGTTTTTT. Amino acids: CATNRDTNTGELFF.

This clone has a handful of counts. The chain uses TRBV28 and TRBJ2-3; a possible D gene is TRBD2 (5 bases). CDR1 is MDHEN and CDR2 is SYDVKM in the germline V gene. With 6 bases removed from V and 5 bases from J, the gap between germline ends came to 15 bases. The CDR3 runs 14 residues. The CDR3 is CASRRAAARDTQYF. The DNA for the CDR3 is TGTGCCAGCAGGAGAGCGGCTGCACGAGATACGCAGTATTTT.

The CDR3 protein is CATGTGTANEKLFF. CDR3 DNA: TGCGCCACCGGCACCGGGACAGCTAATGAAAAACTGTTTTTT. The chain recombines TRBV5-1 with TRBJ1-4, with 7 bases aligning to TRBD1. This CDR3 region has 14 residues. Germline CDR1 SGHRS, CDR2 YFSETQ. V was clipped by 9 bases and J by 3 bases; unmatched bases: 8.

This clone was detected only a few times. Written as DNA, the CDR3 is TGTGCCAGCTCACCCCGGCGGAGCTCCTACGAGCAGTACGTC. Translated, it gives CASSPRRSSYEQYV. The chain couples TRBV18 to TRBJ2-7, with no clear D. Trimming removed 3 bases from V and 0 bases from J, with 9 bases in between. The CDR3 has 14 amino acids. In germline, CDR1 is KGHSH, CDR2 LQKENI.

This clone was observed a few times. The V and J genes are TRBV5-1 and TRBJ1-6, with D tentatively TRBD1 (5 bases). CDR3 size: 20 residues. The V gene lost 1 base and the J gene lost 0 bases, with 20 bases spanning the gap. Germline V CDR1 and CDR2: SGHRS, YFSETQ. CDR3 loop: CASSLTVLAGDGSYNSPLHF. For the CDR3, the DNA is TGCGCCAGCAGCTTGACGGTACTGGCGGGGGACGGCTCCTATAATTCACCCCTCCACTTT.

The table lists this clone with a few counts. The chain carries TRBV5-6 and TRBJ2-1; D is undetermined. The CDR3 sequence is 15 residues long. CDR1 and CDR2 from the germline V gene are SGHDT and YYEEEE. The germline V and J ends were trimmed by 2 bases and 4 bases, with 13 bases remaining between them. CDR3 bases: TGTGCCAGCAGCTTCGGGTCGTATTTATACAATGAGCAGTTCTTC. Translated, it gives CASSFGSYLYNEQFF.

The V and J genes are TRBV30 and TRBJ2-1; TRBD2 is a possible D gene (5 bases). This CDR3 spans 14 amino acids. Trimming took 0 bases from V and 4 from J, leaving 10 bases between them. Germline CDR1 reads GTSNPN; CDR2 reads SVGIG (reference sequence). CDR3 region: CAWSVRDHYNEQFF. As DNA, the CDR3 is TGTGCCTGGAGTGTACGGGATCATTACAATGAGCAGTTCTTC. Drawing the rest from reference TRBV30 and TRBJ2-1, the complete variable domain is SQTIHQWPATLVQPVGSPLSLECTVEGTSNPNLYWYRQAAGRGLQLLFYSVGIGQISSEVPQNLSASRPQDRQFILSSKKLLLSDSGFYLCAWSVRDHYNEQFFGPGTRLTVL.

In this sample, this clone turned up a few times. This sequence joins TRBV6-5 and TRBJ1-2; 8 nucleotides align to TRBD1. The germline CDR1 and CDR2 sequences are MNHEY and SVGAGI. J was trimmed by 7 bases and V by 3 bases; bases with no gene match: 7. The CDR3 loop spans 14 amino acids. This chain's CDR3 is CASSYLTGESGYTF. CDR3 bases: TGTGCCAGCAGTTATCTGACAGGGGAAAGTGGCTACACCTTC.

This clone was observed a few times. The V gene is TRBV11-3, the J gene TRBJ2-1; 13 bases agree with TRBD2. The CDR3 extends over 17 amino acids. Losses at the gene ends were 4 bases for V and 0 bases for J; bases not matched to a gene: 3. Germline V gene lookup returns CDR1 SGHNT and CDR2 YENEEA. As DNA, the CDR3 is TGTGCCAGCAGCTGGACTAGCGGGAGTACCTCCTACAATGAGCAGTTCTTC. Translation gives CASSWTSGSTSYNEQFF. The whole variable domain, filled in from reference TRBV11-3 and TRBJ2-1, reads EAGVVQSPRYKIIEKKQPVAFWCNPISGHNTLYWYLQNLGQGPELLIRYENEEAVDDSQLPKDRFSAERLKGVDSTLKIQPAELGDSAVYLCASSWTSGSTSYNEQFFGPGTRLTVL.

There are a few counts of this clone. Here the CDR3 reads CASKPTGTSYGYTF. The CDR3 bases are TGTGCCAGCAAACCCACAGGGACGAGCTATGGCTACACCTTC. This chain connects TRBV6-4 to TRBJ1-2, with D possibly being TRBD1 (6 bases). The CDR3 sequence is 14 residues long. The V gene's germline CDR1 is MRHNA and CDR2 SNTAGT. V shed 7 bases and J shed 4 bases, with 16 bases lying between them.